This T cell receptor beta chain was captured by sequencing in a study of CD4 T cells in relation to SARS-CoV-2 and coronaviruses. Study summary: After roughly 11 days of antigen culture, PBMC TCR beta CDR3s were sequenced. No peptide or an HIV-1 Nef peptide pool served as negative control.

About this clone itself: Its matching antigen is unknown.

Germline-derived CDR1 and CDR2 are SGHRS and YFSETQ. V was pared by 0 bases and J by 0 bases, with 16 bases between. CDR3 size: 18 residues. The unexposed donors gave CD4+ T cells in about 2011-2018, prior to COVID-19. CD4+ T cells were isolated from the cells after around eleven days of culture. Assay: immunoSEQ multiplex PCR; the TCRdb copy retains only in-frame clones and omits some. The profile shows 9,500 to 15,000 clones, 60% to 80% of them singletons. The sequencing sample was made of CD4+ T cells from PBMCs, cultured in vitro. This TCR derives from a human donor in good health. The V gene is TRBV5-1, the J gene TRBJ1-3; D gene ambiguous. The CDR3 nucleotides read TGCGCCAGCAGCTTGGACGATAATTGGGGATCCTCTGGAAACACCATATATTTT. Its translation: CASSLDDNWGSSGNTIYF. The whole variable domain, filled in from reference TRBV5-1 and TRBJ1-3, reads KAGVTQTPRYLIKTRGQQVTLSCSPISGHRSVSWYQQTPGQGLQFLFEYFSETQRNKGNFPGRFSGRQFSNSRSEMNVSTLELGDSALYLCASSLDDNWGSSGNTIYFGEGSWLTVV.